Following are 20 T cell receptor beta chains from one sample sequenced in a study of beta chain features in type 1 diabetes. Every isolated RNA sample was fully reverse transcribed, so sequencing captured expressed TCRB transcripts. Clones were read by immunoSEQ multiplex PCR, and TCRdb kept only the in-frame ones, dropping some. Of about 170,000 clones listed, about 7.8% are singletons. Their specific antigens are unknown. The study's findings and limits: TCRB CDR3s were moderately but significantly shorter in Type 1 diabetes patients in all four CD4+ subsets.

The sequenced material came from central memory CD4+ T cells from blood. The origin of the receptors is a woman aged 40-49 years with type 1 diabetes.

This clone was found a few times. Here the CDR3 DNA reads TGTGCCAGCAGTGACGGCAGTCTCTATGGCTACACCTTC. Its translation is CASSDGSLYGYTF. The chain recombines TRBV6-4 with TRBJ1-2, with D unclear. Germline CDR1 reads MRHNA; CDR2 reads SNTAGT. The CDR3 has 13 residues. V lost 2 bases, J lost 4 bases, and 8 bases lay in between.

This clone has more than one count but fewer than ten. The chain combines TRBV30 with TRBJ1-2; no reliable D call. Trimming took 0 bases from V and 4 from J, leaving 3 bases between them. The CDR3 covers 11 residues. In germline, CDR1 is GTSNPN, CDR2 SVGIG (reference sequence). In DNA form, the CDR3 reads TGTGCCTGGAGTGTGGCCTATGGCTACACCTTC. Residues: CAWSVAYGYTF.

This clone showed up just a few times. The genes are TRBV10-3 and TRBJ2-5; D remains unclear. The CDR3 length is 11 residues. The germline V and J ends were trimmed by 7 bases and 5 bases, with 8 bases remaining between them. Germline-derived CDR1 and CDR2 are ENHRY and SYGVKD. For the CDR3, the DNA is TGTGCCATCACCAACGGGGAGACCCAGTACTTC. Amino acid sequence: CAITNGETQYF.

V gene TRBV6-6 combines with J gene TRBJ2-7, with TRBD1 identical over 11 bases. The CDR3 contains 15 residues. The germline gives CDR1 MNHNY, CDR2 SVGAGI (reference sequence). V was clipped by 6 bases and J by 1 base; unmatched bases: 5. In DNA form, the CDR3 reads TGTGCCAGCAGACCCGGGACAGGGGGGTCCTACGAGCAGTACTTC. Translation: CASRPGTGGSYEQYF.

The J gene is TRBJ1-4, the V gene TRBV18; D gene uncertain. The V gene lost 3 bases and the J gene lost 8 bases, with 13 bases spanning the gap. CDR1 is KGHSH and CDR2 is LQKENI in the germline V gene. The length of the CDR3 is 14 residues. The CDR3 region is CASSPNTAREKLFF. CDR3 coding DNA: TGTGCCAGCTCACCGAATACCGCGAGGGAAAAACTGTTTTTT.

The rearrangement uses TRBV7-2 and TRBJ2-3; weak D call: TRBD2 (6 bases). This CDR3 contains 15 residues. CDR1 SGHTA and CDR2 FQGNSA come from the germline V gene. V was pared by 5 bases and J by 6 bases, with 18 bases between. The CDR3: CASSLLASKSDTQYF. The DNA for the CDR3 is TGTGCCAGCAGCCTCCTAGCGAGCAAGTCGGATACGCAGTATTTT.

This clone was seen more than once but under ten times. The V gene is TRBV11-2, the J gene TRBJ2-7, with TRBD1 identical over 8 bases. The length of the CDR3 is 14 residues. V was clipped by 6 bases and J by 4 bases; unmatched bases: 8. CDR1 is SGHAT, CDR2 FQNNGV, per germline. In DNA form, the CDR3 reads TGTGCCAGCAGATCGAGGCAGGGGGCTTACGAGCAGTACTTC. Translated, it gives CASRSRQGAYEQYF. The full variable domain, its missing parts supplied by reference TRBV11-2 and TRBJ2-7, is EAGVAQSPRYKIIEKRQSVAFWCNPISGHATLYWYQQILGQGPKLLIQFQNNGVVDDSQLPKDRFSAERLKGVDSTLKIQPAKLEDSAVYLCASRSRQGAYEQYFGPGTRLTVT.

A few counts support this clone. J is TRBJ1-6 and V is TRBV28; the D gene is possibly TRBD1 (6 bases). This CDR3 has 15 residues. The germline V and J ends were trimmed by 2 bases and 10 bases, with 15 bases remaining between them. Germline V lookup: CDR1 MDHEN, CDR2 SYDVKM. The DNA for the CDR3 is TGTGCCAGCAGTTTACAGAGGGGGGGACAATCACCCCTCCACTTT. It translates to CASSLQRGGQSPLHF. Drawing the rest from reference TRBV28 and TRBJ1-6, the complete variable domain is DVKVTQSSRYLVKRTGEKVFLECVQDMDHENMFWYRQDPGLGLRLIYFSYDVKMKEKGDIPEGYSVSREKKERFSLILESASTNQTSMYLCASSLQRGGQSPLHFGNGTRLTVT.

This clone was observed at least ten times. The rearrangement links TRBV30 to TRBJ1-1; D not certain. Trimming stripped 1 base from V and 5 bases from J, with 5 bases between. The CDR3 totals 11 residues. Germline V gives CDR1 GTSNPN, CDR2 SVGIG (reference sequence). In DNA form, the CDR3 reads TGTGCCTGGAGTGGTAGTACTGAAGCTTTCTTT. Translated: CAWSGSTEAFF.

This clone was seen more than once but under ten times. The rearrangement uses TRBV28 and TRBJ1-2; D remains ambiguous. Trimming removed 3 bases at V and 5 bases at J, with 7 bases between. CDR3 length: 12 amino acids. Germline values: CDR1 MDHEN, CDR2 SYDVKM. The CDR3 sequence: CASSFGQYGYTF. For the CDR3, the DNA is TGTGCCAGCAGTTTTGGGCAGTATGGCTACACCTTC.

This clone has only a few counts. The chain couples TRBV28 to TRBJ1-2; TRBD1 might be the D (5 bases). Trimming pared 2 bases from V and 2 bases from J, leaving 9 bases between. Germline assignment: CDR1 MDHEN and CDR2 SYDVKM. This CDR3 is built from 14 residues. The CDR3 coding sequence is TGTGCCAGCAGTTTAGAACAGGAGAACTATGGCTACACCTTC. This gives the protein CASSLEQENYGYTF.

The gene calls are TRBV18 and TRBJ2-7, with TRBD1 matching 7 bases. Germline loops: CDR1 KGHSH, CDR2 LQKENI. This CDR3 has 14 amino acids. V trimming: 3 bases; J trimming: 3 bases; junction bases outside the gene matches: 5. The CDR3 region has the DNA TGTGCCAGCTCACCCCGACGGGACAGCTACGAGCAGTACTTC. Its protein is CASSPRRDSYEQYF.

The rearrangement uses TRBV30 and TRBJ2-7; 7 nucleotides agree with TRBD1. The CDR3 has 14 amino acids. Trimming at V came to 1 base and at J to 2 bases, leaving 5 bases not matched to a gene. Germline CDR1 reads GTSNPN; CDR2 reads SVGIG (reference sequence). CDR3 amino acids: CAWSEDRRTYEQYF. The CDR3 bases are TGTGCCTGGAGTGAGGACAGGCGGACCTACGAGCAGTACTTC.

V gene TRBV5-4 combines with J gene TRBJ1-2; tentatively, D is TRBD1 (5 bases). Germline CDR1 SGHNT, CDR2 YYREEE (reference sequence). The CDR3 is made up of 15 amino acids. Trimming took off 4 bases at V and 2 bases at J, with 15 bases between the two ends. The CDR3 region has the DNA TGTGCCAGCAGCCCTGGGGCCGGGGGAAACTATGGCTACACCTTC. This translates into CASSPGAGGNYGYTF.

This clone turned up a few times. This chain uses TRBV6-5 with TRBJ2-7; TRBD2 aligns across 7 bases. Trimming took 1 base from V and 7 from J; bases not matched to a gene: 10. The germline V gene has CDR1 MNHEY and CDR2 SVGAGI. There are 15 residues in the CDR3. The CDR3 DNA is TGTGCCAGCAGTTACTTAGCGGGTGGAGGAAGGGAGCAGTACTTC. Translation gives CASSYLAGGGREQYF.

The chain uses TRBV4-1 and TRBJ2-7; perhaps TRBD2 as D (6 bases). CDR1 MGHRA and CDR2 YSYEKL come from the germline V gene. CDR3 length: 15 amino acids. Trimming took off 0 bases at V and 0 bases at J, with 9 bases between the two ends. The CDR3 reads CASSQDWRDSYEQYF. CDR3 coding DNA: TGCGCCAGCAGCCAAGATTGGCGGGACTCCTACGAGCAGTACTTC.

This chain connects TRBV28 to TRBJ2-5; D gene ambiguous. V was trimmed by 6 bases and J by 3 bases, leaving 14 bases between them. Looked up from germline, CDR1 is MDHEN and CDR2 is SYDVKM. The CDR3 contains 14 residues. CDR3 sequence (DNA): TGTGCCAGCAGCGACTCGGGTACCGAAGAGACCCAGTACTTC. This gives the protein CASSDSGTEETQYF.

This clone was seen only a few times. The J gene is TRBJ2-3, the V gene TRBV9; a possible D gene is TRBD1 (6 bases). Germline V gives CDR1 SGDLS, CDR2 YYNGEE. The CDR3 runs to 15 residues. Between the trimmed V and J ends, which lost 2 bases and 1 base, there was a span of 11 bases. Here the CDR3 reads CASSVLRTGTDTQYF. CDR3 nucleotides: TGTGCCAGCAGCGTCCTTCGGACAGGCACAGATACGCAGTATTTT.

The chain combines TRBV11-3 with TRBJ2-1; TRBD1 is a possible D gene (5 bases). Trimming took off 0 bases at V and 8 bases at J, with 14 bases between the two ends. The length of the CDR3 is 15 residues. Germline CDR1 SGHNT, CDR2 YENEEA. CDR3 nucleotide sequence: TGTGCCAGCAGCTTAGATCGGGTGGGCAGGGATGAGCAGTTCTTC. This translates into CASSLDRVGRDEQFF.

V usage is TRBV18 and J usage is TRBJ2-7, with 9 bases lining up with TRBD2. J was trimmed by 5 bases and V by 6 bases; bases with no gene match: 8. In germline, CDR1 is KGHSH, CDR2 LQKENI. This CDR3 spans 14 amino acids. The CDR3 protein is CASSLGLASDEQYF. Written as DNA, the CDR3 is TGTGCCAGCTCGCTCGGACTAGCGAGCGACGAGCAGTACTTC.